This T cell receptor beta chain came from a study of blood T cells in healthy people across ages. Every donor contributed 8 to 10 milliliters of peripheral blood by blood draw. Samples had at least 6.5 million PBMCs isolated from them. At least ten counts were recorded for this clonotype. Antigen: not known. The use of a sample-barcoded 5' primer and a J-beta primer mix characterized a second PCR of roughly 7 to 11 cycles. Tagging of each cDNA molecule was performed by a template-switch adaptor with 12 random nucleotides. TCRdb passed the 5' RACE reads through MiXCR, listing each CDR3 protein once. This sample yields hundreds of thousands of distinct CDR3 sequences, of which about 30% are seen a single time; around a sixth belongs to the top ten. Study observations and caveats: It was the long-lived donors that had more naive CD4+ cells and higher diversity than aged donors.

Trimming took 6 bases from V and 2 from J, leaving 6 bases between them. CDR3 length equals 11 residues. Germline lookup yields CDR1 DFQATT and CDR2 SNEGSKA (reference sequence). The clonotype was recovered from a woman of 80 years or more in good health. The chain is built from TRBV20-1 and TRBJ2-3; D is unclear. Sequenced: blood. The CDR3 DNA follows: TGCAGTGCGGAGATCACAGATACGCAGTATTTT. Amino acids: CSAEITDTQYF.